The 20 T cell receptor beta chains in this list originate from one sample, sequenced in a study of PD-1 blockade in classical Hodgkin lymphoma. Each patient experienced a relapse that followed autologous stem cell transplantation, and brentuximab vedotin exposure varied. The repertoire was sequenced with immunoSEQ multiplex PCR; TCRdb's copy has only in-frame clones and lacks some. This table holds roughly 40,000 clones, 71% found once. The sequencing used peripheral blood mononuclear cells (PBMCs), collected at baseline. Receptors originate from a human donor with classical Hodgkin lymphoma.

The CDR3 loop reads CASSLGTGELFF. CDR3 nucleotides: TGTGCCAGCAGCTTAGGCACCGGGGAGCTGTTTTTT. The chain combines TRBV7-9 with TRBJ2-2; no definite D call. Germline CDR1 and CDR2: SEHNR and FQNEAQ (reference sequence). Trimming removed 1 base from V and 4 bases from J, with 1 base in between. This CDR3 region has 12 residues.

The chain carries TRBV4-1 and TRBJ1-5; D possibly corresponds to TRBD1 (6 bases). This CDR3 has 14 amino acids. V gave up 4 bases and J gave up 5 bases, with 12 bases separating them. CDR1 MGHRA and CDR2 YSYEKL come from the germline V gene. CDR3 DNA sequence: TGCGCCAGCAGCCCAGAGGGGGTAGATCAGCCCCAGCATTTT. Translating gives CASSPEGVDQPQHF.

The chain recombines TRBV5-6 with TRBJ1-5; TRBD1 matches at 9 bases. The CDR3 covers 14 residues. The trim removed 6 bases at V and 6 bases at J, leaving 7 bases unmatched. CDR1 SGHDT and CDR2 YYEEEE come from the germline V gene. The DNA of the CDR3 is TGTGCCAGCAACCCCGGGACAGGGCTTCAGCCCCAGCATTTT. This translates into CASNPGTGLQPQHF.

The sample holds a few counts of this clone. The chain couples TRBV13 to TRBJ2-7; D gene uncertain. The CDR3 totals 13 residues. CDR1 is PRHDT, CDR2 FYEKMQ, per germline (reference sequence). With 4 bases removed from V and 4 bases from J, the gap between germline ends came to 11 bases. The chain's CDR3 is CASSSGDKYEQYF. The CDR3 coding sequence is TGTGCCAGCAGCTCAGGAGATAAGTACGAGCAGTACTTC.

This clone was found a few times. This rearrangement joins TRBV10-3 to TRBJ1-2, with TRBD1 matching over 7 bases. Germline CDR1 and CDR2: ENHRY and SYGVKD. The CDR3 loop spans 15 amino acids. J gave up 8 bases and V 3 bases, and 12 bases lay outside the gene matches. The chain's CDR3 is CAISEGGGFTQGYTF. CDR3 sequence (DNA): TGTGCCATCAGTGAAGGAGGGGGCTTCACACAGGGCTACACCTTC.

V is TRBV27 and J is TRBJ2-1; unclear D gene. Between the trimmed V and J ends, which lost 1 base and 8 bases, there was a span of 15 bases. Per the germline V gene, CDR1 is MNHEY and CDR2 is SMNVEV (reference sequence). This CDR3 spans 15 amino acids. DNA for the CDR3: TGTGCCAGCAGTTTATTACAAATACCCAGCGATGAGCAGTTCTTC. Residues: CASSLLQIPSDEQFF.

The CDR3 loop reads CASSLGRTGSYSYNEQFF. CDR3 DNA sequence: TGCGCCAGCAGCTTGGGGAGAACGGGGAGCTACTCCTACAATGAGCAGTTCTTC. The chain has TRBV5-1 and TRBJ2-1; a possible D gene is TRBD2 (5 bases). The V gene's germline CDR1 is SGHRS and CDR2 YFSETQ. The CDR3 covers 18 residues. V dropped 0 bases and J dropped 0 bases, with 16 bases sitting between them.

This chain connects TRBV6-5 to TRBJ1-1, with D unclear. The CDR3 runs to 13 residues. CDR1 and CDR2 (germline): MNHEY, SVGAGI. The germline V and J ends were trimmed by 2 bases and 4 bases, with 8 bases remaining between them. Written as DNA, the CDR3 is TGTGCCAGCAGTTACAGTGGGAGCACTGAAGCTTTCTTT. This sequence encodes CASSYSGSTEAFF.

V is TRBV18 and J is TRBJ1-4, with D perhaps TRBD1 (6 bases). CDR3 size: 13 residues. The ends were cut back, 7 bases at V and 7 bases at J, with 13 bases in the middle. Looked up from germline, CDR1 is KGHSH and CDR2 is LQKENI. CDR3 sequence: CASYRDVGEKLFF. For the CDR3, the DNA is TGTGCCAGCTACAGGGACGTTGGTGAAAAACTGTTTTTT.

The gene calls are TRBV2 and TRBJ1-3; D may be TRBD1 (6 bases). The V end was cut by 6 bases, the J end by 4 bases, with 10 bases between. Germline V gene data show CDR1 as SNHLY and CDR2 as FYNNEI. There are 13 residues in the CDR3. CDR3 loop: CASRRTAGNTIYF. Written as DNA, the CDR3 is TGTGCCAGCAGGCGGACAGCCGGAAACACCATATATTTT.

This clone was observed a handful of times. The V gene is TRBV6-5, the J gene TRBJ2-7, with D unclear. Germline V lookup: CDR1 MNHEY, CDR2 SVGAGI. The CDR3 runs 12 residues. V gave up 0 bases and J gave up 2 bases, with 2 bases separating them. CDR3 in DNA: TGTGCCAGCAGTTACTCTACCTACGAGCAGTACTTC. Translating it yields CASSYSTYEQYF.

This sequence joins TRBV27 and TRBJ2-7; TRBD2 matches at 12 bases. Per germline, CDR1 MNHEY and CDR2 SMNVEV (reference sequence). Germline trimming cut 3 bases from V and 6 bases from J; bases unmatched to any gene: 6. The CDR3 has 15 amino acids. The CDR3 loop is CASSLTSGSSSEQYF. CDR3 sequence (DNA): TGTGCCAGCAGTTTGACTAGCGGGAGTAGTAGCGAGCAGTACTTC.

The chain has TRBV6-5 and TRBJ2-5; D is undetermined. Trimming stripped 8 bases from V and 0 bases from J, with 13 bases between. CDR3 length: 14 residues. In germline, CDR1 is MNHEY, CDR2 SVGAGI. CDR3 sequence (DNA): TGTGCCAGCCGTGACCTTCGGTACCAAGAGACCCAGTACTTC. Translating it yields CASRDLRYQETQYF.

The chain recombines TRBV27 with TRBJ2-1; maybe TRBD1 (6 bases). Germline loops: CDR1 MNHEY, CDR2 SMNVEV (reference sequence). The germline V and J ends were trimmed by 3 bases and 16 bases, with 19 bases remaining between them. The length of the CDR3 is 13 residues. The CDR3: CASSFVSGEPPFF. As DNA, the CDR3 is TGTGCCAGCAGTTTTGTATCAGGGGAGCCCCCCTTCTTC.

This chain connects TRBV30 to TRBJ2-5; no clear D. V was shortened by 0 bases and J by 1 base, with 9 bases between the two germline ends. This CDR3 has 14 residues. From germline, CDR1 is GTSNPN and CDR2 SVGIG (reference sequence). The CDR3, as DNA: TGTGCCTGGAGTGTTTCCGTCTCCCAAGAGACCCAGTACTTC. Translation gives CAWSVSVSQETQYF.

The rearrangement links TRBV15 to TRBJ1-1; a weak D match, TRBD1 (5 bases). Germline CDR1 LNHNV, CDR2 YYDKDF (reference sequence). The germline V and J ends were trimmed by 1 base and 1 base, with 10 bases remaining between them. The CDR3 runs 15 residues. CDR3 DNA sequence: TGTGCCACCAGCAGAGGCAGGGCCGGGAACACTGAAGCTTTCTTT. Residues: CATSRGRAGNTEAFF.

The rearrangement joins TRBV28 to TRBJ1-2; maybe TRBD1 (5 bases). CDR1 is MDHEN, CDR2 SYDVKM, per germline. Trimming took 1 base from V and 4 from J, leaving 10 bases between them. The CDR3 length is 14 residues. CDR3: CASSLFGAVYGYTF. In DNA, the CDR3 is TGTGCCAGCAGTTTATTCGGGGCGGTCTATGGCTACACCTTC.

The chain has TRBV18 and TRBJ1-5; possibly TRBD1 for D (6 bases). Germline-derived CDR1 and CDR2 are KGHSH and LQKENI. V shed 3 bases and J shed 7 bases, with 16 bases lying between them. This CDR3 region has 15 residues. The CDR3 sequence is CASSPPGGARQPQHF. The CDR3 DNA sequence: TGTGCCAGCTCACCCCCGGGGGGGGCTCGGCAGCCCCAGCATTTT.

The CDR3 loop is CASSPEERETQYF. For the CDR3, the DNA is TGTGCCAGCAGTCCTGAGGAGCGTGAGACCCAGTACTTC. The V and J genes are TRBV28 and TRBJ2-5, with D hard to call. V lost 5 bases and J 5 bases, leaving 12 bases between the germline ends. CDR1 MDHEN and CDR2 SYDVKM come from the germline V gene. This CDR3 region has 13 residues.

In its sample, this clone was seen a few times. J is TRBJ2-4 and V is TRBV14, with a weak D call TRBD2 (6 bases). V lost 2 bases, J lost 3 bases, and 20 bases lay in between. The CDR3 runs to 18 residues. Germline CDR1 and CDR2: SGHDN and FVKESK. This CDR3 reads CASSQPTFGQDYKNIQYF. The CDR3 DNA is TGTGCCAGCAGCCAACCGACTTTCGGGCAGGACTACAAAAACATTCAGTACTTC.